The sequence of this T cell receptor beta chain was determined in a study of OX40 agonist ivuxolimab in advanced cancers. The wider study: The treatment was a fully human IgG2 OX40 agonist, ivuxolimab. With a range of roughly 20 to 90, age averaged approximately 64 years, and 65% to 85% were male. Study-level findings and limits: Nonresponders included some who also had low normalized T-cell clonal expansion.

Trimming cost V 7 bases and J 0 bases, with 4 bases left between them. There are 11 residues in the CDR3. Germline V lookup: CDR1 SGHTS, CDR2 YDEGEE. On this clone: What it binds is not known.

Sequenced by immunoSEQ multiplex PCR; TCRdb stores in-frame clones only, minus some. The sample contains some 70,000 clones, about four fifths of which appear only once. This material consisted of CD4+ or CD8+ T cells sorted from blood, taken in a trial of the OX40 agonist ivuxolimab. The TCR was taken from an adult with an advanced solid tumor such as melanoma, head and neck, liver or kidney cancer. The chain combines TRBV5-8 with TRBJ1-1; the D is unclear. In DNA, the CDR3 is TGTGCCAGCGATCTGAACACTGAAGCTTTCTTT. This gives the protein CASDLNTEAFF.